This T cell receptor beta chain emerged from a study of blood T cell repertoires in COVID-19. About the research overall: Collection of acute and convalescent COVID-19 samples took place in the United States, Italy and Spain. PBMCs, B-cell-depleted T cells, or T cells were the source of the cDNA or gDNA that made up the material.

About this clone: The identical CDR3 is also encoded by other nucleotide sequences in the sample.

Per the study methods: Researchers report that nucleated cell counts were estimated from reference gene primer amplification. The protocol was immunoSEQ multiplex PCR, while the TCRdb copy is restricted to in-frame clones and leaves out a portion. V, J and clone size derive from that table, while D and trimming were established from the DNA sequence. Here the sample spans roughly 190,000 clones, around nine tenths being singletons. The CDR3 sequence is 13 residues long. Per the germline V gene, CDR1 is SGHTA and CDR2 is FQGNSA. The V end was cut by 1 base, the J end by 2 bases, with 6 bases between. The chain links TRBV7-2 to TRBJ2-7; D call uncertain. The TCR comes from a man between 18 and 35 years old with active or convalescent COVID-19. The material sequenced was peripheral blood. CDR3 sequence reads: CASSLGGTYEQYF. CDR3 sequence (DNA): TGTGCCAGCAGCTTAGGCGGCACCTACGAGCAGTACTTC.